Below are 4 T cell receptor beta chains sequenced from a single sample in a study of blood T cell repertoires in COVID-19. The data were produced by immunoSEQ multiplex PCR, yet TCRdb's version contains in-frame clones alone and is incomplete. The sample lists roughly 110,000 clones; approximately 88% were seen once. The sequenced sample was peripheral blood. These receptors were obtained from a woman aged 35 to 49 with acute or convalescent COVID-19.

This chain uses TRBV5-4 with TRBJ1-1; D is unclear. The germline CDR1 and CDR2 sequences are SGHNT and YYREEE (reference sequence). The CDR3 is made up of 14 amino acids. Deletions cut 1 base from V and 0 bases from J, with 7 bases between. The CDR3 DNA sequence: TGTGCCAGCAGCTTGCGTCAGATGAACACTGAAGCTTTCTTT. The encoded protein is CASSLRQMNTEAFF.

The J gene is TRBJ1-1, the V gene TRBV7-8, with a possible D match to TRBD1 (6 bases). This CDR3 is built from 16 residues. The V end lost 5 bases, the J end lost 7 bases, and 23 bases lay between the germline ends. Germline CDR1 reads SGHVS; CDR2 reads FQNEAQ. The DNA of the CDR3 is TGTGCCAGCAGCCTTAGGGGCCACAGGGATAAAGGTGAAGCTTTCTTT. Its translation: CASSLRGHRDKGEAFF.

The CDR3 loop reads CATSKRLAGVYTQYF. The CDR3 bases are TGTGCCACCAGCAAGAGGTTAGCGGGGGTTTATACGCAGTATTTT. The chain joins TRBV15 to TRBJ2-3; the match to TRBD2 covers 9 bases. The junction had 9 bases not matched to a gene; V was cut back by 4 bases and J by 7 bases. The CDR3 has 15 amino acids. Germline loops: CDR1 LNHNV, CDR2 YYDKDF (reference sequence).

This clone was counted only a few times. The genes are TRBV7-9 and TRBJ1-4; D possibly corresponds to TRBD1 (5 bases). Between the trimmed V and J ends, which lost 1 base and 6 bases, there was a span of 9 bases. The CDR3 has 14 amino acids. Germline V CDR1 and CDR2: SEHNR, FQNEAQ (reference sequence). This chain's CDR3 is CASSLGQGYEKLFF. In DNA form, the CDR3 reads TGTGCCAGCAGCTTAGGGCAGGGATATGAAAAACTGTTTTTT.